This T cell receptor beta chain is drawn from a study of glioma-infiltrating T cells. Broader study findings: Non-neoplastic patients had below-expected tissue-blood divergence, while all gliomas exceeded expectation. Very few CDR3 sequences were shared between tissue and blood.

This clonotype was recorded once. The antigen is not known. A read error may be the cause here, since a much bigger clone is one base away. The iRepertoire nested amplicon-rescue multiplex PCR amplified TCR alpha and beta CDR3s from RNA. Tissue mRNA or PBMC total RNA, about 90-400 ng, went into one-step reverse transcription and amplification. TCRdb re-analysed the multiplex PCR reads in MiXCR, keeping a single row per CDR3 protein. The repertoire holds under 150,000 distinct CDR3 sequences, with around 40% as singletons. Germline CDR1 and CDR2: MNHNY and SVGAGI (reference sequence). This CDR3 region has 15 residues.

The sequence came from a human donor with low-grade glioma or glioblastoma, undergoing nonglioma brain surgery, or in good health (not recorded which). Specimen: glioma tissue, nonneoplastic brain tissue, or PBMCs (not recorded which). The genes are TRBV6-6 and TRBJ2-3; D possibly corresponds to TRBD1 (6 bases). Here the CDR3 DNA reads TGTGCCAGCAGTCTGACAGGATATAACACAGATACGCGGTATTTT. This encodes CASSLTGYNTDTRYF.